A single sample is the source of the 24 T cell receptor beta chains below, sequenced in a study of Graves' ophthalmopathy and Graves' hyperthyroidism. The authors amplified TCR beta CDR3 regions from RNA transcripts. In the first round, RT-PCR was carried out with HTBI primers, and a multiplex PCR formed the second round. TCRdb reprocessed the multiplex PCR reads via MiXCR and lists one record per CDR3 protein. This table has 350,000 to 450,000 distinct CDR3 sequences, approximately 21% appearing once. Source material: peripheral blood. The receptors come from a woman aged 18-30 years with stable Graves' hyperthyroidism.

This clonotype was seen ten or more times. The chain couples TRBV20-1 to TRBJ2-2, with D unclear. This CDR3 contains 15 residues. V was pared by 5 bases and J by 0 bases, with 13 bases between. The germline CDR1 and CDR2 sequences are DFQATT and SNEGSKA (reference sequence). The DNA for the CDR3 is TGCAGTGCTCGCTCGACACGGCCGAACACCGGGGAGCTGTTTTTT. Its translation is CSARSTRPNTGELFF.

This clonotype was detected many times. The CDR3 region is CASSRPGVGELANEQYF. The CDR3 DNA follows: TGTGCCAGCAGCCGCCCTGGAGTGGGAGAGCTGGCCAACGAGCAGTACTTC. The genes are TRBV6-2 or TRBV6-3 and TRBJ2-7; D perhaps matches TRBD2 (5 bases). The CDR3 runs 17 residues. Germline CDR1 reads MNHEY; CDR2 reads SVGEGT. Trimming removed 6 bases at V and 5 bases at J, with 26 bases between.

This clonotype was seen many times. This rearrangement joins TRBV24-1 to TRBJ1-5; no reliable D call. V was pared by 3 bases and J by 1 base, with 12 bases between. Germline V gene lookup returns CDR1 KGHDR and CDR2 SFDVKD. CDR3 length equals 16 residues. CDR3 sequence reads: CATSDPRSGSNQPQHF. CDR3 sequence (DNA): TGTGCCACCAGTGATCCGCGATCTGGGAGCAATCAGCCCCAGCATTTT.

This clonotype was seen repeatedly, ten times or more. The chain couples TRBV2 to TRBJ2-7, with D uncertain. Trimming stripped 6 bases from V and 0 bases from J, with 18 bases between. CDR1 and CDR2 (germline): SNHLY, FYNNEI. There are 16 residues in the CDR3. The CDR3 region is CASSLRQSRSSYEQYF. DNA for the CDR3: TGTGCCAGCAGCTTAAGGCAGAGCAGGAGCTCCTACGAGCAGTACTTC.

Concerning this clonotype: A read error is likely, as this CDR3 ends without the conserved phenylalanine or tryptophan. The chain carries TRBV7-2 and TRBJ2-5; D is undetermined. This CDR3 contains 15 residues. The germline gives CDR1 SGHTA, CDR2 FQGNSA. As DNA, the CDR3 is TGTGCCAGCAGCGCATATTATACAGCTTTAGAGTCCCAGTACTAC. Amino acids: CASSAYYTALESQYY.

This clonotype was detected many times. The chain carries TRBV6-2 or TRBV6-3 and TRBJ2-7; TRBD2 aligns across 10 bases. CDR1 is MNHEY, CDR2 SVGEGT, per germline. CDR3 length: 15 residues. With V trimmed by 6 bases and J by 0 bases, 5 bases remained unmatched. CDR3 amino acids: CASRSGTSVSYEQYF. DNA for the CDR3: TGTGCCAGCAGGTCTGGGACTAGCGTCTCCTACGAGCAGTACTTC.

This clonotype was detected only once. This chain joins TRBV7-9 and TRBJ1-3; TRBD1 matches 7 bases. This CDR3 contains 15 residues. Germline-derived CDR1 and CDR2 are SEHNR and FQNEAQ (reference sequence). The V and J ends lost 2 bases and 3 bases, in that order; junction bases with no gene match: 4. The CDR3 coding sequence is TGTGCCAGCAGCTTATCAACAGGGGTTGGAAACACCATATATTTT. It translates to CASSLSTGVGNTIYF.

As concerns this clonotype: A read error may produce the germline difference seen at one junction end. This chain joins TRBV9 and TRBJ1-5; D unclear. The length of the CDR3 is 15 residues. Per the germline V gene, CDR1 is SGDLS and CDR2 is YYNGEE. The CDR3 DNA reads as TGCGCCATCAGCGTAGAGGGCAGCTTCAATCAGCCCCAGCATTTT. Its translation: CAISVEGSFNQPQHF.

This clonotype was detected many times. This chain joins TRBV24-1 and TRBJ2-7; 7 nucleotides match TRBD1. Trimming removed 5 bases from V and 2 bases from J; junction bases left unmatched: 5. CDR3 length: 14 residues. Germline CDR1 reads KGHDR; CDR2 reads SFDVKD. The CDR3 sequence is CATSARGQTYEQYF. In DNA form, the CDR3 reads TGTGCCACCAGTGCAAGGGGACAGACCTACGAGCAGTACTTC.

This clonotype was observed many times. The chain carries TRBV7-2 and TRBJ1-5, with D unclear. Germline CDR1 and CDR2: SGHTA and FQGNSA. V gave up 6 bases and J gave up 3 bases, with 9 bases separating them. The CDR3 contains 13 residues. CDR3 nucleotide sequence: TGTGCCAGCAGACAACAAGTCAATCAGCCCCAGCATTTT. This encodes CASRQQVNQPQHF.

This clonotype has just a few counts. The V and J genes are TRBV11-2 and TRBJ1-3; D gene ambiguous. Trimming left V 2 bases short and J 0 bases short, with 8 bases between. The CDR3 totals 15 residues. Germline values: CDR1 SGHAT, CDR2 FQNNGV. CDR3 DNA sequence: TGTGCCAGCAGCTTAATGACTACCTCTGGAAACACCATATATTTT. Its protein product is CASSLMTTSGNTIYF. Supplemented by reference TRBV11-2 and TRBJ1-3, the full variable domain reads EAGVAQSPRYKIIEKRQSVAFWCNPISGHATLYWYQQILGQGPKLLIQFQNNGVVDDSQLPKDRFSAERLKGVDSTLKIQPAKLEDSAVYLCASSLMTTSGNTIYFGEGSWLTVV.

This clonotype was counted ten times or more. The chain uses TRBV5-5 and TRBJ1-3, with no clear D. With 0 bases removed from V and 0 bases from J, the gap between germline ends came to 10 bases. The CDR3 length is 16 residues. Germline V gene lookup returns CDR1 SGHKS and CDR2 YYEKEE (reference sequence). The CDR3 DNA follows: TGTGCCAGCAGCTTGGGACGCGTAGTCTCTGGAAACACCATATATTTT. Translation gives CASSLGRVVSGNTIYF.

This clonotype was seen repeatedly, ten times or more. The chain has TRBV11-2 and TRBJ2-5; 10 nucleotides line up with TRBD2. Unmatched junction bases numbered 9, after V lost 1 base and J lost 1 base. The germline V gene has CDR1 SGHAT and CDR2 FQNNGV. The CDR3 spans 18 residues. CDR3 in amino acids: CASSLGRETSGRQETQYF. The CDR3 DNA reads TGTGCCAGCAGCTTAGGTCGAGAGACTAGCGGGCGCCAAGAGACCCAGTACTTC. Supplemented by reference TRBV11-2 and TRBJ2-5, the full variable domain reads EAGVAQSPRYKIIEKRQSVAFWCNPISGHATLYWYQQILGQGPKLLIQFQNNGVVDDSQLPKDRFSAERLKGVDSTLKIQPAKLEDSAVYLCASSLGRETSGRQETQYFGPGTRLLVL.

This clonotype was seen many times. This chain connects TRBV12-3 or TRBV12-4 to TRBJ1-1, with unresolved D. Trimming cost V 6 bases and J 1 base, with 12 bases left between them. The CDR3 contains 14 residues. CDR3 nucleotide sequence: TGTGCCAGCAGCCTTAGGCCGGCGAACACTGAAGCTTTCTTT. Amino acids: CASSLRPANTEAFF.

This clonotype was counted ten times or more. V is TRBV2 and J is TRBJ2-2, with D maybe TRBD1 (6 bases). Trimming removed 7 bases at V and 1 base at J, with 13 bases between. CDR3 length: 15 amino acids. Germline V lookup: CDR1 SNHLY, CDR2 FYNNEI. The CDR3, as DNA: TGTGCCAGCAATATTGACAGGCGGAACACCGGGGAGCTGTTTTTT. Translation: CASNIDRRNTGELFF.

There are many counts of this clonotype. The rearrangement uses TRBV5-4 and TRBJ2-5; TRBD2 matches at 9 bases. Germline V lookup: CDR1 SGHNT, CDR2 YYREEE (reference sequence). Germline trimming cut 3 bases from V and 4 bases from J; bases unmatched to any gene: 10. The CDR3 contains 16 residues. The chain's CDR3 is CASSSFSGSGRETQYF. The CDR3 DNA follows: TGTGCCAGCAGCTCCTTTAGCGGGAGTGGGCGAGAGACCCAGTACTTC.

This clonotype was recorded many times. The chain employs TRBV2 and TRBJ1-2; D is undetermined. CDR1 is SNHLY, CDR2 FYNNEI, per germline. V lost 5 bases and J 4 bases, leaving 11 bases between the germline ends. The CDR3 runs to 13 residues. The CDR3 protein is CASSRRSFYGYTF. Here the CDR3 DNA reads TGTGCCAGCAGTAGGCGGAGTTTCTATGGCTACACCTTC.

This clonotype has ten or more counts. The chain is built from TRBV2 and TRBJ2-7; D is undetermined. CDR1 SNHLY and CDR2 FYNNEI come from the germline V gene. The CDR3 is 11 amino acids. The germline V and J ends were trimmed by 1 base and 7 bases, with 5 bases remaining between them. This CDR3 reads CASSEVGEQYF. CDR3 coding DNA: TGTGCCAGCAGTGAAGTAGGGGAGCAGTACTTC.

This clonotype was picked up one time. The chain couples TRBV6-1 to TRBJ1-1, with D uncertain. CDR3 size: 11 residues. The germline V gene has CDR1 MNHNS and CDR2 SASEGT. V was trimmed by 4 bases and J by 7 bases, leaving 7 bases between them. CDR3 protein: CASSAPGEAFF. The CDR3 DNA reads as TGTGCCAGCAGTGCCCCAGGTGAAGCTTTCTTT.

This clonotype was picked up many times. In DNA, the CDR3 is TGCGCCAGCAGCCAAGACAGGGGGCGAGCGTATGGCTACACCTTC. Amino acid sequence: CASSQDRGRAYGYTF. The gene calls are TRBV4-3 and TRBJ1-2; 8 bases match TRBD1. Germline V lookup: CDR1 LGHNA, CDR2 YSLEER. V shed 0 bases and J 5 bases; nucleotides not matched to a gene: 5. The CDR3 is 15 residues long.

Turning to this clonotype: This could be a read error, since a much larger clone is one nucleotide away. The chain employs TRBV24-1 and TRBJ2-2, with TRBD2 as a possible D gene (6 bases). The CDR3 has 15 residues. CDR1 is KGHDR, CDR2 SFDVKD, per germline. The CDR3 loop is CASSDWASAAGELFF. The CDR3 DNA reads TGTGCCTCCAGTGATTGGGCTAGCGCGGCCGGGGAGCTGTTTTTT.

This clonotype was detected only a few times. This chain's CDR3 is CASSRRNSMNTEAFF. The CDR3 nucleotides read TGCGCCAGCAGTAGGCGTAACTCCATGAACACTGAAGCTTTCTTT. The chain has TRBV5-1 and TRBJ1-1, with no clear D. V dropped 5 bases and J dropped 0 bases, with 14 bases sitting between them. The germline CDR1 and CDR2 sequences are SGHRS and YFSETQ. This CDR3 contains 15 residues.

As to this clonotype: A read error may be the cause here, since a much bigger clone is one base away. This sequence joins TRBV6-4 and TRBJ1-5; D not resolved. The V gene's germline CDR1 is MRHNA and CDR2 SNTAGT. The CDR3 extends over 13 amino acids. This CDR3 reads CASSGRRNQPQRF. CDR3 coding DNA: TGTGCCAGCAGTGGGCGCAGGAATCAGCCCCAGCGTTTT.

This clonotype was observed many times. This rearrangement joins TRBV27 to TRBJ2-1, with 7 bases aligning to TRBD2. Germline loops: CDR1 MNHEY, CDR2 SMNVEV (reference sequence). This CDR3 is 15 amino acids long. With V trimmed by 3 bases and J by 4 bases, 6 bases remained unmatched. CDR3 loop: CASSFLGGMYNEQFF. The CDR3, as DNA: TGTGCCAGCAGTTTTTTGGGGGGGATGTACAATGAGCAGTTCTTC.